This TCR beta chain was profiled in a study of blood T cell repertoires in COVID-19. Study in general: Acute and convalescent COVID-19 samples came from the United States, Italy and Spain. PBMCs, B-cell-depleted T cells, or T cells were the source of the cDNA or gDNA that made up the material.

In the original processing: Reference gene primer amplification gave estimated nucleated cell counts. Only in-frame clones appear in the TCRdb table, and some are missing; sequencing was by immunoSEQ multiplex PCR. V, J and clone size derive from that table, while D and trimming were established from the DNA sequence. The profile covers tens of thousands of clones, with around 80% appearing a single time and over 15% taken by the ten largest. The CDR3 is 14 residues long. Germline assignment: CDR1 LNHDA and CDR2 SQIVND (reference sequence). Unmatched junction bases numbered 6, after V lost 5 bases and J lost 5 bases.

The sequence was collected from a woman in her sixties or seventies with acute or convalescent COVID-19. The chain uses TRBV19 and TRBJ1-2, with 9 bases that match TRBD1. The sequenced sample was peripheral blood. CDR3 in DNA: TGTGCCAGTAGTCGTCCAGGACAGGGGTATGGCTACACCTTC. It translates to CASSRPGQGYGYTF.